Presented here are 24 T cell receptor beta chains from one specimen sequenced in a study of T cell changes during pregnancy in multiple sclerosis. This table comes from immunoSEQ multiplex PCR, and its TCRdb copy is limited to in-frame clones, with some not included. The sample consists of approximately 85,000 clones, about 95% of them appearing once. The source material was peripheral blood, sampled in the third trimester of pregnancy. Receptors were obtained from a female donor with multiple sclerosis, enrolled in a pregnancy study.

The chain has TRBV6-5 and TRBJ1-2, with a weak D call TRBD1 (6 bases). This CDR3 has 13 amino acids. Per the germline V gene, CDR1 is MNHEY and CDR2 is SVGAGI. V lost 10 bases, J lost 4 bases, and 16 bases lay in between. CDR3 region: CATKQGLAYGYTF. The CDR3 DNA follows: TGTGCCACCAAACAGGGTTTGGCCTATGGCTACACCTTC.

The V gene is TRBV4-1, the J gene TRBJ2-2; TRBD2 matches 13 bases. The junction had 1 base not matched to a gene; V was cut back by 2 bases and J by 1 base. CDR1 and CDR2 from the germline V gene are MGHRA and YSYEKL. The CDR3 contains 17 residues. The DNA for the CDR3 is TGCGCCAGCAGCCAACGACTAGCGGGGGGGAACACCGGGGAGCTGTTTTTT. Protein sequence: CASSQRLAGGNTGELFF.

J is TRBJ1-1 and V is TRBV5-1; D is perhaps TRBD1 (5 bases). Per germline, CDR1 SGHRS and CDR2 YFSETQ. The CDR3 has 15 amino acids. Trimming took off 0 bases at V and 3 bases at J, with 12 bases between the two ends. The CDR3 coding sequence is TGCGCCAGCAGCTTGGACGGGGGTTCCCACACTGAAGCTTTCTTT. Translated, it gives CASSLDGGSHTEAFF.

This sequence joins TRBV4-2 and TRBJ2-1; 9 bases are a match to TRBD2. Germline V gene sequence: CDR1 LGHNA, CDR2 YNFKEQ. This CDR3 spans 17 amino acids. The trim removed 3 bases at V and 15 bases at J, leaving 21 bases unmatched. The CDR3 protein is CASSQRGGGAISMWRFF. For the CDR3, the DNA is TGTGCCAGCAGCCAGAGGGGCGGGGGGGCTATCTCTATGTGGCGGTTCTTC.

The chain uses TRBV5-4 and TRBJ2-2; D gene unclear. There are 14 residues in the CDR3. CDR1 SGHNT and CDR2 YYREEE come from the germline V gene (reference sequence). Trimming removed 3 bases at V and 3 bases at J, with 9 bases between. CDR3 sequence reads: CASSSRQDTGELFF. As DNA, the CDR3 is TGTGCCAGCAGCTCTCGGCAGGACACCGGGGAGCTGTTTTTT.

The J gene is TRBJ1-1, the V gene TRBV23-1; the D is unclear. TRBV23-1 is labeled an ORF, and its function is uncertain. The CDR3 runs to 17 residues. V gave up 0 bases and J gave up 1 base, with 15 bases separating them. The CDR3 is CASSQSLAMTGNTEAFF. The CDR3 DNA follows: TGCGCCAGCAGTCAATCGTTGGCAATGACGGGGAACACTGAAGCTTTCTTT.

The chain recombines TRBV19 with TRBJ1-1; 8 positions match TRBD1. Germline loops: CDR1 LNHDA, CDR2 SQIVND (reference sequence). The V gene end was trimmed by 6 bases and the J gene end by 0 bases; junction bases not matched to a gene: 6. This CDR3 has 15 residues. The CDR3 DNA reads as TGTGCCAGTAGCCCCCGGGACAGGCTGAACACTGAAGCTTTCTTT. It codes for CASSPRDRLNTEAFF. Drawing the rest from reference TRBV19 and TRBJ1-1, the complete variable domain is DGGITQSPKYLFRKEGQNVTLSCEQNLNHDAMYWYRQDPGQGLRLIYYSQIVNDFQKGDIAEGYSVSREKKESFPLTVTSAQKNPTAFYLCASSPRDRLNTEAFFGQGTRLTVV.

This rearrangement joins TRBV6-5 to TRBJ2-7; 10 nucleotides match TRBD1. Per germline, CDR1 MNHEY and CDR2 SVGAGI. The trim removed 5 bases at V and 2 bases at J, leaving 6 bases unmatched. This CDR3 region has 15 residues. CDR3 amino acids: CASSQGQGFTYEQYF. In DNA, the CDR3 is TGTGCCAGCAGTCAGGGACAGGGGTTTACCTACGAGCAGTACTTC.

J is TRBJ1-1 and V is TRBV11-2; D not resolved. CDR3 length: 15 residues. Germline assignment: CDR1 SGHAT and CDR2 FQNNGV. V was pared by 1 base and J by 1 base, with 10 bases between. CDR3 protein: CASSLGGSGNTEAFF. The CDR3 DNA reads as TGTGCCAGCAGCTTAGGTGGGAGCGGGAACACTGAAGCTTTCTTT.

The chain employs TRBV13 and TRBJ2-7; D is uncertain. V lost 0 bases and J lost 0, with 9 bases in between. This CDR3 contains 15 residues. The V gene's germline CDR1 is PRHDT and CDR2 FYEKMQ (reference sequence). The DNA for the CDR3 is TGTGCCAGCAGCTTAGGCCAGTCAAACTCCTACGAGCAGTACTTC. It specifies CASSLGQSNSYEQYF. The full variable domain, rest sourced from reference TRBV13 and TRBJ2-7, is AAGVIQSPRHLIKEKRETATLKCYPIPRHDTVYWYQQGPGQDPQFLISFYEKMQSDKGSIPDRFSAQQFSDYHSELNMSSLELGDSALYFCASSLGQSNSYEQYFGPGTRLTVT.

The chain links TRBV6-4 to TRBJ2-3, with TRBD2 matching 11 bases. This CDR3 is 15 amino acids long. V was pared by 3 bases and J by 4 bases, with 3 bases of the junction left unmatched. CDR1 and CDR2 (germline): MRHNA, SNTAGT. The CDR3 DNA is TGTGCCAGCAGTGAGGTAGCGGGGGGGCCAGATACGCAGTATTTT. Its protein is CASSEVAGGPDTQYF.

The V gene is TRBV6-6, the J gene TRBJ1-1; D unresolved. This CDR3 is 12 amino acids long. V gave up 7 bases and J gave up 4 bases, with 10 bases separating them. Looked up from germline, CDR1 is MNHNY and CDR2 is SVGAGI (reference sequence). DNA for the CDR3: TGTGCCAGCATTGACGGAGCCACTGAAGCTTTCTTT. This gives the protein CASIDGATEAFF.

The V gene is TRBV2, the J gene TRBJ1-5; no reliable D call. The CDR3 totals 14 residues. Trimming took off 4 bases at V and 5 bases at J, with 12 bases between the two ends. The germline CDR1 and CDR2 sequences are SNHLY and FYNNEI. CDR3: CASSGMGGDQPQHF. The CDR3 DNA reads TGTGCCAGCAGTGGGATGGGCGGGGATCAGCCCCAGCATTTT.

This clone has only one observation. V and J are TRBV12-5 and TRBJ2-5; possibly TRBD2 for D (6 bases). The CDR3 runs to 14 residues. V was trimmed by 4 bases and J by 5 bases, leaving 14 bases between them. CDR1 and CDR2 (germline): LGHNT, FRNRAP. The CDR3 nucleotides are TGTGCTAGTGGTTCCGGGGGAAGGGAGGAGACCCAGTACTTC. Its translation: CASGSGGREETQYF. The variable domain in full, with the rest retrieved from reference TRBV12-5 and TRBJ2-5, is DARVTQTPRHKVTEMGQEVTMRCQPILGHNTVFWYRQTMMQGLELLAYFRNRAPLDDSGMPKDRFSAEMPDATLATLKIQPSEPRDSAVYFCASGSGGREETQYFGPGTRLLVL.

The sample holds one count of this clone. This sequence joins TRBV5-4 and TRBJ2-1; 8 bases align to TRBD1. CDR1 is SGHNT, CDR2 YYREEE, per germline (reference sequence). The trim removed 4 bases at V and 7 bases at J, leaving 7 bases unmatched. This CDR3 region has 14 residues. The CDR3 loop reads CASSQTGAWNEQFF. The CDR3 nucleotides read TGTGCCAGCAGCCAGACAGGGGCTTGGAATGAGCAGTTCTTC. The variable domain in full, completed from reference TRBV5-4 and TRBJ2-1, reads ETGVTQSPTHLIKTRGQQVTLRCSSQSGHNTVSWYQQALGQGPQFIFQYYREEENGRGNFPPRFSGLQFPNYSSELNVNALELDDSALYLCASSQTGAWNEQFFGPGTRLTVL.

This chain uses TRBV13 with TRBJ2-5; the D is unclear. Germline assignment: CDR1 PRHDT and CDR2 FYEKMQ (reference sequence). The CDR3 runs 15 residues. Between the trimmed V and J ends, which lost 0 bases and 1 base, there was a span of 9 bases. The DNA of the CDR3 is TGTGCCAGCAGCTTAGGTTCCGGTGGCCAAGAGACCCAGTACTTC. Amino acids: CASSLGSGGQETQYF. Based on the CDR3 plus reference TRBV13 and TRBJ2-5, the full variable domain is AAGVIQSPRHLIKEKRETATLKCYPIPRHDTVYWYQQGPGQDPQFLISFYEKMQSDKGSIPDRFSAQQFSDYHSELNMSSLELGDSALYFCASSLGSGGQETQYFGPGTRLLVL.

This rearrangement joins TRBV9 to TRBJ1-6; 7 bases fit TRBD1. V lost 3 bases and J lost 8; bases outside the gene matches: 2. Germline V gene data show CDR1 as SGDLS and CDR2 as YYNGEE. This CDR3 is built from 13 residues. In DNA form, the CDR3 reads TGTGCCAGCAGCGGACAGGGAGATTCACCCCTCCACTTT. It translates to CASSGQGDSPLHF.

The V and J genes are TRBV7-9 and TRBJ1-4, with a possible D match to TRBD1 (6 bases). V gave up 3 bases and J gave up 3 bases, with 8 bases separating them. This CDR3 has 14 amino acids. Per germline, CDR1 SEHNR and CDR2 FQNEAQ (reference sequence). The CDR3 reads CASSFGGPNEKLFF. CDR3 DNA: TGTGCCAGCAGCTTCGGGGGGCCTAATGAAAAACTGTTTTTT.

This chain connects TRBV29-1 to TRBJ2-1; 9 bases map to TRBD2. CDR3 size: 14 residues. Germline V gives CDR1 SQVTM, CDR2 ANQGSEA. V lost 5 bases to trimming and J lost 6 bases; unmatched junction nucleotides: 8. The CDR3: CSVWLAGDRNEQFF. The CDR3 DNA reads as TGCAGCGTTTGGTTAGCGGGGGATCGCAATGAGCAGTTCTTC.

The chain joins TRBV5-6 to TRBJ2-3; 9 nucleotides line up with TRBD1. The CDR3 loop spans 14 amino acids. Germline V lookup: CDR1 SGHDT, CDR2 YYEEEE. J lost 10 bases, V lost 4 bases, and 10 bases had no gene match. CDR3 protein: CASSIPGQGLPQYF. The CDR3 coding sequence is TGTGCCAGCAGCATACCGGGACAGGGATTGCCGCAGTATTTT.

The V gene is TRBV27, the J gene TRBJ1-2, with TRBD1 as a possible D gene (5 bases). V lost 3 bases, J lost 6 bases, and 14 bases lay in between. This CDR3 is 14 amino acids long. Per germline, CDR1 MNHEY and CDR2 SMNVEV (reference sequence). The CDR3 loop is CASSFYPRGDGYTF. The CDR3, as DNA: TGTGCCAGCAGTTTTTACCCCCGGGGGGATGGCTACACCTTC.

This rearrangement joins TRBV28 to TRBJ2-1, with 8 nucleotides matching TRBD2. V shed 6 bases, J shed 9 bases, and the junction held 10 bases outside the gene matches. This CDR3 comprises 14 residues. The germline CDR1 and CDR2 sequences are MDHEN and SYDVKM. This CDR3 reads CASSLSGDSTEQFF. Written as DNA, the CDR3 is TGTGCCAGCAGCCTTAGCGGGGACTCCACTGAGCAGTTCTTC.

The chain recombines TRBV10-2 with TRBJ2-7; tentatively, D is TRBD1 (6 bases). The CDR3 loop spans 11 amino acids. Trimming removed 6 bases from V and 4 bases from J, with 7 bases in between. CDR1 is WSHSY, CDR2 SAAADI, per germline. CDR3: CASRDSYEQYF. As DNA, the CDR3 is TGCGCCAGCAGGGACAGTTACGAGCAGTACTTC.

The CDR3 loop reads CASSLVRNSYNEQFF. CDR3 nucleotide sequence: TGTGCCAGCAGCTTAGTCCGTAACTCCTACAATGAGCAGTTCTTC. The chain combines TRBV7-3 with TRBJ2-1; D unresolved. The V gene's germline CDR1 is SGHTA and CDR2 FQGTGA. V shed 2 bases and J shed 0 bases, with 8 bases lying between them. This CDR3 has 15 residues.